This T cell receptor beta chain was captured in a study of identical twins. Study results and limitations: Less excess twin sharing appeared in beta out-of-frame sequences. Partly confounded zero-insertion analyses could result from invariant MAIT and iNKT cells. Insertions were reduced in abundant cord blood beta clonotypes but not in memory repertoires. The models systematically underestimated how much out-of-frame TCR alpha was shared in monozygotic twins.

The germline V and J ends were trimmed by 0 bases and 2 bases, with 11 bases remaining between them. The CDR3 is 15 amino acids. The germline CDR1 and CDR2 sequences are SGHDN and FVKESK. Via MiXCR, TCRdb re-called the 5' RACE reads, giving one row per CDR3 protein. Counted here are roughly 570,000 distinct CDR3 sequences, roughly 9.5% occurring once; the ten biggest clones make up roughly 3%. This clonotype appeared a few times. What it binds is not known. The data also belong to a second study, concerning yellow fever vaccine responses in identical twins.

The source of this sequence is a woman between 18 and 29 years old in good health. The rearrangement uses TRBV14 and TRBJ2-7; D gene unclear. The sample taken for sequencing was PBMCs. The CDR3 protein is CASSQDGRSTYEQYF. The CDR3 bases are TGTGCCAGCAGCCAAGATGGCAGGAGCACCTACGAGCAGTACTTC.